The 29 T cell receptor beta chains reported below all come from one sample, sequenced in a study of cytomegalovirus exposure and HLA in healthy donors. This table comes from immunoSEQ multiplex PCR, and its TCRdb copy is limited to in-frame clones, with some not included. The sample records more than 300,000 clones, more than 80% being singletons. The sample taken for sequencing was PBMCs. The origin of the receptors is a woman aged 18-29 years in good health and CMV-seronegative.

V gene TRBV7-3 combines with J gene TRBJ1-1, with TRBD1 matching over 7 bases. This CDR3 has 14 amino acids. Germline V gene lookup returns CDR1 SGHTA and CDR2 FQGTGA. The J segment lost 3 bases and the V segment lost 5 bases, leaving 6 bases of the junction unmatched. The CDR3 DNA reads as TGTGCCAGCAGCAGACAGGGCGGGGACACTGAAGCTTTCTTT. It encodes CASSRQGGDTEAFF.

The gene calls are TRBV27 and TRBJ2-1; 8 bases are a match to TRBD1. There are 14 residues in the CDR3. With V trimmed by 5 bases and J by 10 bases, 10 bases remained unmatched. CDR1 is MNHEY and CDR2 is SMNVEV in the germline V gene (reference sequence). CDR3 DNA: TGTGCCAGCAGTCCCCGGACAGGGTTACGGGAGCAGTTCTTC. It yields the protein CASSPRTGLREQFF.

The gene calls are TRBV19 and TRBJ2-7; TRBD1 aligns across 9 bases. Germline loops: CDR1 LNHDA, CDR2 SQIVND (reference sequence). V lost 6 bases, J lost 7 bases, and 10 bases stayed unmatched. This CDR3 contains 14 residues. CDR3 protein: CASSIGQGLNEQYF. The CDR3 DNA sequence: TGTGCCAGTAGCATCGGACAGGGGCTTAATGAGCAGTACTTC.

The chain combines TRBV2 with TRBJ1-1; tentative D call: TRBD1 (5 bases). The CDR3 is 15 residues long. CDR1 SNHLY and CDR2 FYNNEI come from the germline V gene. V shed 9 bases and J shed 10 bases, with 27 bases lying between them. DNA for the CDR3: TGTGCCAGTCTCCCCGGACGGGGGAGGAGCCCCCGAGCTTTCTTT. Encoded protein: CASLPGRGRSPRAFF.

The chain recombines TRBV7-9 with TRBJ1-2; 8 positions agree with TRBD1. The germline V gene encodes CDR1 SEHNR and CDR2 FQNEAQ (reference sequence). Trimming cost V 2 bases and J 5 bases; bases outside gene matches: 1. CDR3 length: 13 residues. The chain's CDR3 is CASSLNRGYGYTF. CDR3 in DNA: TGTGCCAGCAGCTTAAACAGGGGGTATGGCTACACCTTC.

The chain has TRBV2 and TRBJ1-1; 7 bases agree with TRBD1. The V gene's germline CDR1 is SNHLY and CDR2 FYNNEI. Unmatched junction bases numbered 4, after V lost 3 bases and J lost 6 bases. The CDR3 has 13 amino acids. The CDR3 region is CASSDRGVPEAFF. CDR3 nucleotides: TGTGCCAGCAGTGACAGGGGGGTTCCTGAAGCTTTCTTT.

The count of this clone is one. The V call is TRBV4-1, the J call TRBJ2-7; D possibly corresponds to TRBD2 (6 bases). Per germline, CDR1 MGHRA and CDR2 YSYEKL. The CDR3 is made up of 16 amino acids. V was shortened by 3 bases and J by 0 bases, with 15 bases between the two germline ends. CDR3: CASSHVTSRDSYEQYF. CDR3 sequence (DNA): TGCGCCAGCAGCCACGTTACTAGCCGGGACTCCTACGAGCAGTACTTC.

The J gene is TRBJ2-3, the V gene TRBV7-9; TRBD2 matches 9 bases. Germline values: CDR1 SEHNR, CDR2 FQNEAQ (reference sequence). The CDR3 has 13 amino acids. Trimming cost V 7 bases and J 6 bases; bases outside gene matches: 5. CDR3 sequence: CASISGLADTQYF. CDR3 bases: TGTGCCAGCATAAGCGGACTAGCGGATACGCAGTATTTT.

This clone was seen just once. V gene TRBV2 combines with J gene TRBJ2-6; possible D gene TRBD1, 5 bases. CDR3 size: 15 residues. V was cut by 4 bases and J by 2 bases, with 9 bases left in between. The germline CDR1 and CDR2 sequences are SNHLY and FYNNEI. This CDR3 is CASSVGAAGANVLTF. The CDR3 DNA reads TGTGCCAGCAGTGTTGGGGCTGCTGGGGCCAACGTCCTGACTTTC. Filled out from reference TRBV2 and TRBJ2-6, the complete variable domain reads EPEVTQTPSHQVTQMGQEVILRCVPISNHLYFYWYRQILGQKVEFLVSFYNNEISEKSEIFDDQFSVERPDGSNFTLKIRSTKLEDSAMYFCASSVGAAGANVLTFGAGSRLTVL.

The rearrangement uses TRBV7-9 and TRBJ2-3, with D possibly matching TRBD2 (6 bases). CDR3 size: 16 residues. Germline assignment: CDR1 SEHNR and CDR2 FQNEAQ (reference sequence). The V gene lost 2 bases and the J gene lost 1 base, with 13 bases spanning the gap. CDR3 residues: CASSLLPGDGTDTQYF. CDR3 bases: TGTGCCAGCAGCTTATTACCGGGAGACGGCACAGATACGCAGTATTTT.

This chain links TRBV27 with TRBJ1-5; TRBD1 matches at 8 bases. The CDR3 totals 16 residues. Per the germline V gene, CDR1 is MNHEY and CDR2 is SMNVEV (reference sequence). J was trimmed by 2 bases and V by 5 bases; bases with no gene match: 8. The CDR3 region has the DNA TGTGCCAGCAGTAGGACCGGACAGGGTCGCAATCAGCCCCAGCATTTT. Protein: CASSRTGQGRNQPQHF.

The chain couples TRBV27 to TRBJ2-6; D possibly corresponds to TRBD2 (6 bases). Germline CDR1 and CDR2: MNHEY and SMNVEV (reference sequence). This CDR3 region has 18 residues. Trimming left V 3 bases short and J 0 bases short, with 15 bases between. The DNA of the CDR3 is TGTGCCAGCAGTTTCAAATGGGAGGTACACTCTGGGGCCAACGTCCTGACTTTC. Encoded protein: CASSFKWEVHSGANVLTF.

This clone appeared once. The chain recombines TRBV14 with TRBJ2-1; 13 nucleotides match TRBD2. CDR3 length: 17 residues. V lost 6 bases to trimming and J lost 0 bases; unmatched junction nucleotides: 5. The germline CDR1 and CDR2 sequences are SGHDN and FVKESK. The CDR3 here is CASSPGLAGASYNEQFF. The CDR3 nucleotides are TGTGCCAGCAGTCCCGGACTAGCGGGGGCCTCCTACAATGAGCAGTTCTTC.

V and J are TRBV27 and TRBJ2-1, with a weak D call TRBD2 (6 bases). Germline values: CDR1 MNHEY, CDR2 SMNVEV (reference sequence). CDR3 length: 21 amino acids. With 5 bases removed from V and 0 bases from J, the gap between germline ends came to 29 bases. Here the CDR3 DNA reads TGTGCCAGCAGTCCCTCTTCCCTGGCTAGCGTCACTCAGGACTCCTACAATGAGCAGTTCTTC. Encoded protein: CASSPSSLASVTQDSYNEQFF.

The V call is TRBV27, the J call TRBJ2-3; a possible D gene is TRBD2 (5 bases). Germline V gene data show CDR1 as MNHEY and CDR2 as SMNVEV (reference sequence). With 5 bases removed from V and 1 base from J, the gap between germline ends came to 13 bases. The CDR3 has 15 amino acids. CDR3: CASSPTFGGTDTQYF. In nucleotides, the CDR3 is TGTGCCAGCAGTCCGACCTTCGGGGGCACAGATACGCAGTATTTT.

This clone appeared once. J is TRBJ2-7 and V is TRBV6-6; TRBD1 matches at 8 bases. After removal of 7 bases from V and 1 base from J, the junction contained 6 bases not matched to a gene. This CDR3 is 14 amino acids long. The germline gives CDR1 MNHNY, CDR2 SVGAGI (reference sequence). The CDR3 DNA reads TGTGCCAGCACCCCCGACAGGGGTTCCTACGAGCAGTACTTC. Its translation is CASTPDRGSYEQYF.

The chain joins TRBV18 to TRBJ2-2; TRBD1 agrees at 8 bases. Germline lookup yields CDR1 KGHSH and CDR2 LQKENI. Losses at the gene ends were 0 bases for V and 6 bases for J; bases not matched to a gene: 6. The CDR3 length is 16 residues. CDR3 in DNA: TGTGCCAGCTCACCACCTCTCGGACAGGGTCCCGGGGAGCTGTTTTTT. As protein: CASSPPLGQGPGELFF.

This clone was detected only once. This chain links TRBV7-6 with TRBJ2-5; 11 bases match TRBD2. Unmatched junction bases numbered 5, after V lost 5 bases and J lost 6 bases. CDR1 and CDR2 (germline): SGHVS, FNYEAQ. The CDR3 length is 14 residues. DNA for the CDR3: TGTGCCAGCAGCCCGGGGACTAGCGGAAAGACCCAGTACTTC. This translates into CASSPGTSGKTQYF.

This clone was counted between two and nine times. The gene calls are TRBV30 and TRBJ1-1; TRBD1 matches at 7 bases. Per germline, CDR1 GTSNPN and CDR2 SVGIG (reference sequence). The CDR3 has 15 residues. V shed 0 bases, J shed 0 bases, and the junction held 4 bases outside the gene matches. In nucleotides, the CDR3 is TGTGCCTGGAGTGTACTGACAGGGCTGAACACTGAAGCTTTCTTT. Its protein product is CAWSVLTGLNTEAFF.

This rearrangement joins TRBV5-4 to TRBJ2-7; 7 bases agree with TRBD1. V lost 4 bases and J lost 3; bases outside the gene matches: 7. There are 14 residues in the CDR3. The germline V gene has CDR1 SGHNT and CDR2 YYREEE (reference sequence). CDR3 sequence reads: CASSPKGQSYEQYF. The DNA of the CDR3 is TGTGCCAGCAGCCCGAAGGGACAGAGCTACGAGCAGTACTTC.

The J gene is TRBJ1-1, the V gene TRBV9; D is unresolved. The CDR3 length is 13 residues. Germline lookup yields CDR1 SGDLS and CDR2 YYNGEE. Between the trimmed V and J ends, which lost 2 bases and 4 bases, there was a span of 9 bases. The CDR3 DNA follows: TGTGCCAGCAGCGTCGGAACGGGCACTGAAGCTTTCTTT. It yields the protein CASSVGTGTEAFF.

V is TRBV19 and J is TRBJ1-5, with D hard to call. V gave up 3 bases and J gave up 0 bases, with 9 bases separating them. CDR3 length: 15 residues. Germline V gene lookup returns CDR1 LNHDA and CDR2 SQIVND (reference sequence). The CDR3 region is CASSIIGNSNQPQHF. The CDR3 region has the DNA TGTGCCAGTAGTATCATCGGGAATAGCAATCAGCCCCAGCATTTT.

The chain couples TRBV5-4 to TRBJ1-2; no definite D call. Trimming removed 4 bases from V and 6 bases from J, with 10 bases in between. CDR1 SGHNT and CDR2 YYREEE come from the germline V gene (reference sequence). The CDR3 runs to 12 residues. CDR3 residues: CASSLALDGYTF. CDR3 nucleotide sequence: TGTGCCAGCAGCCTAGCCCTAGATGGCTACACCTTC. The full variable domain, rest sourced from reference TRBV5-4 and TRBJ1-2, is ETGVTQSPTHLIKTRGQQVTLRCSSQSGHNTVSWYQQALGQGPQFIFQYYREEENGRGNFPPRFSGLQFPNYSSELNVNALELDDSALYLCASSLALDGYTFGSGTRLTVV.

The chain has TRBV27 and TRBJ2-2, with 8 bases that match TRBD1. The V gene's germline CDR1 is MNHEY and CDR2 SMNVEV (reference sequence). CDR3 length: 14 amino acids. Losses at the gene ends were 6 bases for V and 6 bases for J; bases not matched to a gene: 6. As DNA, the CDR3 is TGTGCCAGCAGGGACAGGGATAGGGCCGGGGAGCTGTTTTTT. Amino acid sequence: CASRDRDRAGELFF.

This rearrangement joins TRBV18 to TRBJ2-2, with D maybe TRBD1 (5 bases). Per germline, CDR1 KGHSH and CDR2 LQKENI. The CDR3 length is 15 residues. V lost 4 bases to trimming and J lost 1 base, with 10 bases between them. The CDR3 bases are TGTGCCAGCTCACAGGGGCCCCAGAACACCGGGGAGCTGTTTTTT. Translation: CASSQGPQNTGELFF.

The chain couples TRBV9 to TRBJ1-6; 7 bases align to TRBD1. The junction had 4 bases not matched to a gene; V was cut back by 4 bases and J by 6 bases. The germline V gene encodes CDR1 SGDLS and CDR2 YYNGEE. This CDR3 has 14 residues. The chain's CDR3 is CASSTDRANSPLHF. In DNA, the CDR3 is TGTGCCAGCAGCACCGACAGGGCTAATTCACCCCTCCACTTT.

The count of this clone is one. The chain recombines TRBV27 with TRBJ1-1; possibly TRBD1 for D (5 bases). V lost 1 base and J 5 bases, leaving 11 bases between the germline ends. Germline V gene data show CDR1 as MNHEY and CDR2 as SMNVEV (reference sequence). The CDR3 has 14 residues. This CDR3 is CASSLFGRDTEAFF. Written as DNA, the CDR3 is TGTGCCAGCAGTTTATTCGGCAGGGATACTGAAGCTTTCTTT.

The rearrangement uses TRBV4-1 and TRBJ2-7; D perhaps matches TRBD1 (5 bases). This CDR3 spans 16 amino acids. From germline, CDR1 is MGHRA and CDR2 YSYEKL. V lost 1 base and J lost 6, with 19 bases in between. This CDR3 reads CASSQVWAKGAREQYF. In DNA form, the CDR3 reads TGCGCCAGCAGCCAAGTATGGGCCAAAGGGGCCCGCGAGCAGTACTTC.

The gene calls are TRBV6-5 and TRBJ1-6, with a tentative D call TRBD1 (5 bases). Germline values: CDR1 MNHEY, CDR2 SVGAGI. This CDR3 is built from 14 residues. V lost 6 bases and J lost 10, with 16 bases in between. The CDR3 DNA sequence: TGTGCCAGCAGCGTGGGACTCCTTGGATCACCCCTCCACTTT. It is translated as CASSVGLLGSPLHF.